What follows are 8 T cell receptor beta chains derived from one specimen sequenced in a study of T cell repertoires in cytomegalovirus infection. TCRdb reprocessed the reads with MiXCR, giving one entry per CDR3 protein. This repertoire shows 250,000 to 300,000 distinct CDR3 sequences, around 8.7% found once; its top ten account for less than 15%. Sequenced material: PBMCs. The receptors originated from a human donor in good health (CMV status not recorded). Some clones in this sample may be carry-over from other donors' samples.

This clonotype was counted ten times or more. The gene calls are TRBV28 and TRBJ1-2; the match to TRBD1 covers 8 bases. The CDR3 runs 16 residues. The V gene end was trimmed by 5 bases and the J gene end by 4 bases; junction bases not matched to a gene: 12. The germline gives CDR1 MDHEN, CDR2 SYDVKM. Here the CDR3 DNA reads TGTGCCAGCAGTCCCCGGGACAGGTTGCCAATCTATGGCTACACCTTC. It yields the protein CASSPRDRLPIYGYTF.

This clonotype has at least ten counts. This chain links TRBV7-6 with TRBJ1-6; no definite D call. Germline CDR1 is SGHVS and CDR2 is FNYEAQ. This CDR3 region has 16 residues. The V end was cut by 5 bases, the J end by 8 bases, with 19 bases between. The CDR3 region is CASSPYMPDKDSPLHF. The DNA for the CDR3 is TGTGCCAGCAGCCCCTATATGCCCGATAAGGATTCACCCCTCCACTTT.

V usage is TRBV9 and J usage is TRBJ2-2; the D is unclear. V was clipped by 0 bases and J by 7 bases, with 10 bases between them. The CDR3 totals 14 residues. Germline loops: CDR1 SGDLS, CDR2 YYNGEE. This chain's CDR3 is CASSVGFGSGELFF. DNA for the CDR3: TGTGCCAGCAGCGTAGGCTTTGGCAGCGGGGAGCTGTTTTTT.

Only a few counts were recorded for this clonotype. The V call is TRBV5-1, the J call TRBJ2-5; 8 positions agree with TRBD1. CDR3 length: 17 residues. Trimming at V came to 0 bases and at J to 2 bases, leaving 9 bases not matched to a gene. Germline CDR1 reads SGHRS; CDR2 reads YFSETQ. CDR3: CASSLDGTGGKQETQYF. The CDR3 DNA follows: TGCGCCAGCAGCTTGGACGGGACAGGTGGGAAGCAAGAGACCCAGTACTTC. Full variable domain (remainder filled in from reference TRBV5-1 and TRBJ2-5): KAGVTQTPRYLIKTRGQQVTLSCSPISGHRSVSWYQQTPGQGLQFLFEYFSETQRNKGNFPGRFSGRQFSNSRSEMNVSTLELGDSALYLCASSLDGTGGKQETQYFGPGTRLLVL.

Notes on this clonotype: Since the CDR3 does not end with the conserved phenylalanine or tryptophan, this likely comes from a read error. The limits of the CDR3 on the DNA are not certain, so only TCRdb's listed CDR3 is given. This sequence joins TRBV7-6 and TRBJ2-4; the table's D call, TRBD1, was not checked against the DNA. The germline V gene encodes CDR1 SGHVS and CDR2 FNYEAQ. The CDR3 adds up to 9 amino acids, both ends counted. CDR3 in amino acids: CASSRRGTG.

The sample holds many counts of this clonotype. The CDR3 loop reads CASSFPTSGVTSSTDTQYF. The CDR3 nucleotides read TGTGCCAGCAGCTTCCCGACTAGCGGGGTCACCTCTAGCACAGATACGCAGTATTTT. This chain joins TRBV6-6 and TRBJ2-3; 11 bases map to TRBD2. This CDR3 has 19 residues. Germline CDR1 and CDR2: MNHNY and SVGAGI (reference sequence). With 6 bases clipped from V and 0 bases from J, the junction kept 14 bases outside the gene matches.

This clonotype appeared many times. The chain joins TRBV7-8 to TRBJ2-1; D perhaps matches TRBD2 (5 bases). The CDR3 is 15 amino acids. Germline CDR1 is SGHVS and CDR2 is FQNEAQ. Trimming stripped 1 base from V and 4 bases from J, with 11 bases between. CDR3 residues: CASSLEWERYNEQFF. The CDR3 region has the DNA TGTGCCAGCAGCTTAGAGTGGGAGAGATACAATGAGCAGTTCTTC.

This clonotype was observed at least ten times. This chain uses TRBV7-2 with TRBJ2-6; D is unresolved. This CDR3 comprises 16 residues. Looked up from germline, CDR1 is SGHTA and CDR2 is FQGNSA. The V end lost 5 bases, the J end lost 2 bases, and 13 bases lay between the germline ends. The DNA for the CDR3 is TGTGCCAGCAGCCTAATGGGTCTGACTGGGGCCAACGTCCTGACTTTC. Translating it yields CASSLMGLTGANVLTF.